This TCR beta chain was retrieved from a study of blood T cell repertoires in COVID-19 (dated by TCRdb to 2020 to 2021). Background on the whole study: The collaborator samples originated in the United States, Italy and Spain and spanned the acute and convalescent phases of COVID-19. The material from the prospective study consisted of cDNA or gDNA derived from T cells, B-cell-depleted T cells, or PBMCs. Subjects who had been exposed to COVID-19, were actively infected with it, or had recovered from it provided the deeply sampled blood TCRbeta repertoires that made up the dataset. The repertoires were made available in a free public database intended to serve as a resource for research on the immune response to SARS-CoV-2. The samples were drawn from the first 160 participants of the ongoing ImmuneRACE study and from 950 to 1,500 subjects provided by 6 global collaborators. Sample metadata almost always included a de-identified subject ID, COVID-19 status, age in years and sex. Where available, HLA class I and class II types were obtained from metadata supplied by the sample provider rather than from assay-based typing. The research as a whole found: How much clinical and demographic metadata was included differed by source and by participant, and the metadata was provided uncurated.

In Seattle, one collaborating source enrolled patients while the infection was active and tracked those patients longitudinally over the course of disease. The collaborating institutions used their own protocols to collect whole blood in K2EDTA tubes. Collaborator samples were shipped for TCRbeta analysis as frozen whole blood, isolated PBMCs, or DNA extracted from either sample type. Trimming takes 3 bases from V and 1 base from J, and the germline ends sit 9 bases apart. Taken from the germline V gene, the CDR1 and CDR2 loops are SGHTA and FQGTGA. The CDR3, from cysteine to phenylalanine, totals 14 residues. Only CDR3 DNA remains: 42 bases, in frame from the first base. The immunoSEQ Assay, a bias-controlled multiplex PCR, was used to amplify TCRbeta CDR3 regions from genomic DNA. Processing in the source paper ran as follows. Within the assay, amplification of reference gene primers was used to estimate how many nucleated cells each sample contained. To quantify the absolute abundance of each unique TCRbeta CDR3 rearrangement, sequence reads were collapsed and filtered. Productive Simpson clonality was computed per sample as the square root of Simpson's diversity index over productive rearrangements. TCRdb provides this immuneACCESS table in a form limited to in-frame rearrangements. Some clones are lacking; in checked studies, under half of them reflect an unresolved V gene, and why the rest are absent is not known. V and J calls and clone size are copied from that table; D and trimming were computed from the DNA. In this sample the table shows about 150,000 clones, approximately 80% of which occur a single time. 9.5% to 13% of the sample comes from the top ten.

To note about this clone: The antigen it recognizes is unknown. No per-base quality is available; no much larger clone lies one base away.

This chain is built from TRBV7-3 and TRBJ1-1, with TRBD1 as a weak D call on 6 bases. The TCR originated in a woman aged 55-70 years with COVID-19, enrolled during active disease. Sample: peripheral blood. The CDR3 sequence is CASSLGGPNTEAFF. Here is the DNA: TGTGCCAGCAGCTTGGGGGGGCCGAACACTGAAGCTTTCTTT.